These 10 T cell receptor beta chains originate from one sample sequenced in a study of blood T cell repertoires in COVID-19 (dated by TCRdb to the early 2020s). Library method: the immunoSEQ multiplex PCR assay. Here the immuneACCESS table is served through TCRdb, limited to in-frame sequences with V and J called. Missing clones are a known gap in these copies; in checked studies unresolved V genes cover under half, and the rest lacks a known reason. Here the sample has 650,000 to 800,000 clones; just under 90% occur a single time. The ten top clones hold roughly 0.25% of the sample. The sample taken for sequencing was peripheral blood. The receptor source for this set is a woman under 30 with acute or convalescent COVID-19.

Written as DNA, the CDR3 is TGTGCCAGCAGCCAGCTCAGGGACACTGAAGCTTTCTTT. Translation: CASSQLRDTEAFF. The chain has TRBV3-1 (or the pseudogene TRBV3-2) and TRBJ1-1, with D possibly being TRBD1 (5 bases). The CDR3 loop spans 13 amino acids. The germline CDR1 and CDR2 sequences are LGHDT and YNNKEL (reference sequence). The ends were cut back, 3 bases at V and 3 bases at J, with 8 bases in the middle.

This sequence joins TRBV27 and TRBJ1-5; D not certain. From germline, CDR1 is MNHEY and CDR2 SMNVEV (reference sequence). V dropped 5 bases and J dropped 0 bases, with 29 bases sitting between them. This CDR3 region has 21 residues. CDR3 residues: CASSPRPVGSGVPYSNQPQHF. The CDR3, as DNA: TGTGCCAGCAGTCCCCGGCCAGTGGGTTCCGGAGTTCCCTATAGCAATCAGCCCCAGCATTTT.

This chain connects TRBV29-1 to TRBJ1-1; 10 bases fit TRBD1. Germline values: CDR1 SQVTM, CDR2 ANQGSEA. J lost 4 bases, V lost 7 bases, and 6 bases had no gene match. The CDR3 has 13 residues. The CDR3 coding sequence is TGCAGCGCCTGGGGACAGGGGTCCACTGAAGCTTTCTTT. This encodes CSAWGQGSTEAFF.

This chain links TRBV19 with TRBJ1-2; 7 nucleotides agree with TRBD1. Germline V lookup: CDR1 LNHDA, CDR2 SQIVND (reference sequence). The CDR3 is 12 residues long. V lost 6 bases to trimming and J lost 7 bases; unmatched junction nucleotides: 5. This CDR3 is CASRTGAAGYTF. CDR3 bases: TGTGCCAGTAGAACAGGGGCGGCTGGCTACACCTTC.

The chain recombines TRBV7-2 with TRBJ2-5, with TRBD2 matching over 7 bases. V lost 1 base and J lost 7; bases outside the gene matches: 9. The CDR3 runs to 15 residues. CDR1 and CDR2 from the germline V gene are SGHTA and FQGNSA. The CDR3, as DNA: TGTGCCAGCAGCTTAGAGGGGACTACCTACGGGACCCAGTACTTC. This codes for CASSLEGTTYGTQYF.

The rearrangement uses TRBV6-2 or TRBV6-3 and TRBJ2-2, with TRBD1 as a possible D gene (6 bases). CDR1 and CDR2 from the germline V gene are MNHEY and SVGEGT. The CDR3 is 14 amino acids. With 2 bases removed from V and 7 bases from J, the gap between germline ends came to 11 bases. The CDR3 region is CASSYGRGNGELFF. CDR3 coding DNA: TGTGCCAGCAGTTACGGCAGGGGCAACGGGGAGCTGTTTTTT.

There are a few counts of this clone. The chain combines TRBV7-3 with TRBJ2-1, with a tentative D call TRBD2 (7 bases). The CDR3 runs to 16 residues. Germline CDR1 reads SGHTA; CDR2 reads FQGTGA. The V end lost 1 base, the J end lost 7 bases, and 17 bases lay between the germline ends. The CDR3 coding sequence is TGTGCCAGCAGCTTAAACGGGGGGCCTCCCCTAAATGAGCAGTTCTTC. It is translated as CASSLNGGPPLNEQFF.

The J gene is TRBJ1-3, the V gene TRBV19; no definite D call. V gave up 3 bases and J gave up 0 bases, with 6 bases separating them. Germline CDR1 reads LNHDA; CDR2 reads SQIVND (reference sequence). The CDR3 covers 14 residues. CDR3 in amino acids: CASSMGDSGNTIYF. The CDR3 nucleotides are TGTGCCAGTAGTATGGGAGACTCTGGAAACACCATATATTTT. Full variable domain (remainder filled in from reference TRBV19 and TRBJ1-3): DGGITQSPKYLFRKEGQNVTLSCEQNLNHDAMYWYRQDPGQGLRLIYYSQIVNDFQKGDIAEGYSVSREKKESFPLTVTSAQKNPTAFYLCASSMGDSGNTIYFGEGSWLTVV.

The chain recombines TRBV12-3 or TRBV12-4 with TRBJ1-2; D not resolved. Deletions cut 4 bases from V and 4 bases from J, with 7 bases between. The CDR3 runs to 12 residues. The CDR3 protein is CASSSQSYGYTF. In DNA, the CDR3 is TGTGCCAGCAGTTCACAGAGCTATGGCTACACCTTC.

The chain carries TRBV9 and TRBJ2-7, with 10 nucleotides matching TRBD1. Per the germline V gene, CDR1 is SGDLS and CDR2 is YYNGEE. This CDR3 spans 12 amino acids. After removal of 5 bases from V and 10 bases from J, the junction contained 6 bases not matched to a gene. Here the CDR3 DNA reads TGTGCCAGCAGTCCCGGACAGGGGGTTCAGTACTTC. Its protein is CASSPGQGVQYF.